A single sample gave rise to the 2 T cell receptor beta chains below, sequenced in a study of PD-L1 blockade in urothelial cancer. The method was immunoSEQ multiplex PCR; TCRdb's version includes in-frame clones alone and lacks a portion of them. The sample yields around 120,000 clones, 75% to 90% seen once. Specified time point: peripheral blood 6 weeks after treatment start. The sequenced sample was PBMCs, obtained around atezolizumab (anti-PD-L1) treatment. The receptor source for this set is a man aged 60 to 69 with urothelial cancer.

J is TRBJ2-7 and V is TRBV18; possible D gene TRBD1, 5 bases. Trimming removed 0 bases from V and 0 bases from J, with 12 bases in between. Germline assignment: CDR1 KGHSH and CDR2 LQKENI. This CDR3 is 16 amino acids long. The CDR3 nucleotides read TGTGCCAGCTCACCACCGGGGCAGGACGCCTCCTACGAGCAGTACTTC. Its protein is CASSPPGQDASYEQYF.

CDR3 amino acids: CAWSRPGQGLYEQYF. CDR3 bases: TGTGCCTGGAGTCGACCGGGACAGGGTTTGTACGAGCAGTACTTC. This chain connects TRBV30 to TRBJ2-7; TRBD1 aligns across 9 bases. With V trimmed by 2 bases and J by 4 bases, 9 bases remained unmatched. CDR3 length: 15 amino acids. Germline CDR1 reads GTSNPN; CDR2 reads SVGIG (reference sequence).